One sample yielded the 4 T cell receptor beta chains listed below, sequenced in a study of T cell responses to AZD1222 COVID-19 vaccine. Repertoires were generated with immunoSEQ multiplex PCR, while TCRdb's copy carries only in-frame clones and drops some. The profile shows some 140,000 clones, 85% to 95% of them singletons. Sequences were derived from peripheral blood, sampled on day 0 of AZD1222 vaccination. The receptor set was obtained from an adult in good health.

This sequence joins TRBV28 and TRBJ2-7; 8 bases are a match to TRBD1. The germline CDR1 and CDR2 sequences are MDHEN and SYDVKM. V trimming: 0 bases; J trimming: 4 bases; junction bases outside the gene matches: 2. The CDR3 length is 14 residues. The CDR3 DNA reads TGTGCCAGCAGTTTATGGGGACAGGAGTACGAGCAGTACTTC. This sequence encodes CASSLWGQEYEQYF.

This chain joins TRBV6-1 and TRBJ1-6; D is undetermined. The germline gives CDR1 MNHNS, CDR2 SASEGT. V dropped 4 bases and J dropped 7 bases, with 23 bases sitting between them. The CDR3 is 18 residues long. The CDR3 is CASSGGAVQSVKNSPLHF. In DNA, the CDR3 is TGTGCCAGCAGTGGTGGTGCTGTACAGTCCGTAAAAAATTCACCCCTCCACTTT.

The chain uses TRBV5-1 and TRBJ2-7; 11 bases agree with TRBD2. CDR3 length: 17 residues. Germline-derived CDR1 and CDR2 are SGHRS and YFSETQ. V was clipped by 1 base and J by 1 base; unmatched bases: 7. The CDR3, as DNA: TGCGCCAGCAGCTTGAGACCGGGACTAGCGGCTTCCTACGAGCAGTACTTC. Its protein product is CASSLRPGLAASYEQYF.

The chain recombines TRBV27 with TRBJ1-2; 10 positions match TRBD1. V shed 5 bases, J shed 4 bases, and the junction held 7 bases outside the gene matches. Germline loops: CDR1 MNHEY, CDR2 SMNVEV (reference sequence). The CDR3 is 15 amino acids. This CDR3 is CASSLRDRGVYGYTF. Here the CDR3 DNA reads TGTGCCAGCAGTCTCCGGGACAGGGGCGTCTATGGCTACACCTTC.